The rows below give T cell receptor beta chains drawn from one sample of a study of Ad26.COV2.S vaccination and SARS-CoV-2 variants. Profiling relied on immunoSEQ multiplex PCR, and the TCRdb table lists in-frame clones only, not all of them. The table lists a few hundred thousand clones, approximately 88% of them singletons. The material sequenced was peripheral blood, taken in a trial of Ad26.COV2.S vaccine versus placebo. Receptors originate from a person aged 18-60 years who received the Ad26.COV2.S COVID-19 vaccine or a placebo. CDR3s include the opening cysteine and the closing phenylalanine or tryptophan. D genes are given only for firm matches. Clone size is shown for a subset of rows, as once, few, many or a class of expanded clone.

once	TRBV19	NA	TRBJ2-7	CASSSPYEQYF	TGTGCCAGTAGCAGCCCCTACGAGCAGTACTTC
NA	TRBV27	TRBD2	TRBJ2-5	CASRRTSGGYQETQYF	TGTGCCAGCAGAAGGACTAGCGGGGGGTACCAAGAGACCCAGTACTTC
once	TRBV24-1	TRBD1	TRBJ2-2	CATSDWGQGEAGELFF	TGTGCCACCAGTGATTGGGGACAGGGGGAAGCCGGGGAGCTGTTTTTT
NA	TRBV6-1	NA	TRBJ1-2	CASSERPTGGYTF	TGTGCCAGCAGTGAACGGCCAACTGGCGGCTACACCTTC
NA	TRBV7-9	TRBD1	TRBJ2-5	CASSADRNQETQYF	TGTGCCAGCAGCGCGGACAGGAACCAAGAGACCCAGTACTTC
few	TRBV10-3	NA	TRBJ1-4	CAIRTATNEKLFF	TGTGCCATCAGAACAGCAACTAATGAAAAACTGTTTTTT
NA	TRBV7-9	NA	TRBJ2-5	CASSPAGETQYF	TGTGCCAGCAGCCCTGCCGGAGAGACCCAGTACTTC
NA	TRBV30	NA	TRBJ2-1	CAWSAGPNYNEQFF	TGTGCCTGGAGCGCGGGCCCGAACTACAATGAGCAGTTCTTC
NA	TRBV19	NA	TRBJ1-6	CASSIIGGPSSYNSPLHF	TGTGCCAGTAGTATAATCGGCGGCCCGAGCTCCTATAATTCACCCCTCCACTTT
once	TRBV29-1	TRBD2	TRBJ2-2	CSVRAGGGSGELFF	TGCAGCGTTAGAGCGGGGGGCGGGAGCGGGGAGCTGTTTTTT